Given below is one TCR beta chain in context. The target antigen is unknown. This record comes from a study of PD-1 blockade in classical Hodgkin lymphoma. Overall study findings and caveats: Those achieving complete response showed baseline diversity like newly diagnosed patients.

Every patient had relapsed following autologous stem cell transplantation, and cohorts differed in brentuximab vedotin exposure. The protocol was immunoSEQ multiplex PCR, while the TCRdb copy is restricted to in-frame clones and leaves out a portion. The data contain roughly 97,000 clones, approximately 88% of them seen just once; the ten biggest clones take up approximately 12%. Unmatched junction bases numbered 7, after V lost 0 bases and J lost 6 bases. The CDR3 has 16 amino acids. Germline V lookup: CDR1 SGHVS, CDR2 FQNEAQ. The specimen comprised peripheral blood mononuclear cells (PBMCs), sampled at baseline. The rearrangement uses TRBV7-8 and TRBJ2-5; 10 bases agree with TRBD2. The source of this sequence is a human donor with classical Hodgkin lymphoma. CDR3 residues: CASSLAVAGGWKTQYF. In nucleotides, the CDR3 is TGTGCCAGCAGCTTAGCGGTAGCGGGAGGTTGGAAGACCCAGTACTTC. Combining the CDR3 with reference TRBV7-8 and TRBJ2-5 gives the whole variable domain GAGVSQSPRYKVAKRGQDVALRCDPISGHVSLFWYQQALGQGPEFLTYFQNEAQLDKSGLPSDRFFAERPEGSVSTLKIQRTQQEDSAVYLCASSLAVAGGWKTQYFGPGTRLLVL.